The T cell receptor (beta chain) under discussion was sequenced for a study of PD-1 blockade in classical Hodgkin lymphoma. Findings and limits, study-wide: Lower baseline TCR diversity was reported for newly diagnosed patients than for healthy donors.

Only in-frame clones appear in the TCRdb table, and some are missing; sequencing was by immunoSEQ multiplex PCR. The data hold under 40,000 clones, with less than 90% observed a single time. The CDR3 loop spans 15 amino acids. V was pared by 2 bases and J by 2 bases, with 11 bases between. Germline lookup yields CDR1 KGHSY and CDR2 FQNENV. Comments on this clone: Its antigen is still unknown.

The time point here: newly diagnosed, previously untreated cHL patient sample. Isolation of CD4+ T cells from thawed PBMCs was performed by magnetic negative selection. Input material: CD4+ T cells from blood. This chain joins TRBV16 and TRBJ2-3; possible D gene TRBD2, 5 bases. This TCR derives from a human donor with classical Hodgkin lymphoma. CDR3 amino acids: CASSQNRGSTDTQYF. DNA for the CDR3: TGTGCCAGCAGCCAAAACCGGGGATCCACAGATACGCAGTATTTT. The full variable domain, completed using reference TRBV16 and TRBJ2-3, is GEEVAQTPKHLVRGEGQKAKLYCAPIKGHSYVFWYQQVLKNEFKFLISFQNENVFDETGMPKERFSAKCLPNSPCSLEIQATKLEDSAVYFCASSQNRGSTDTQYFGPGTRLTVL.